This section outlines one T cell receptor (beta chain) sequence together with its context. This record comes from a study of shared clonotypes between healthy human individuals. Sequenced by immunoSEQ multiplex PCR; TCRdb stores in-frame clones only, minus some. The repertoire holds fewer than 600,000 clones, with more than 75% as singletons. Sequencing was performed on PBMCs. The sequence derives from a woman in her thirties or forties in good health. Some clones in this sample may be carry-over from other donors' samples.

In DNA form, the CDR3 reads TGTGCCAGCAGCTTAGCAATGACAGGGAATGAAAAACTGTTTTTT. Protein sequence: CASSLAMTGNEKLFF. This chain links TRBV7-9 with TRBJ1-4; 7 bases agree with TRBD1. CDR1 and CDR2 from the germline V gene are SEHNR and FQNEAQ (reference sequence). The CDR3 is made up of 15 amino acids. The V and J ends lost 0 bases and 5 bases, in that order; junction bases with no gene match: 3.